These T cell receptor beta chains were read from a single sample in a study of CD8 T cells in Susac syndrome. One entry per CDR3 protein results from TCRdb running MiXCR on the immunoSEQ multiplex PCR reads. The sample has about 250,000 distinct CDR3 sequences, around 95% seen once. Sequencing was performed on CD4+ T cells from PBMCs. These receptors all stem from a human donor with multiple sclerosis. The CDR3 runs from the conserved cysteine through the conserved F or W. D genes are given only for firm matches. Rows may omit the clone size; those that give it use once, few, many or a size class.

CDR3aa: CASSPVGREDYGYTF
CDR3nt: TGTGCCAGCAGCCCCGTGGGGAGGGAGGACTATGGCTACACCTTC
j_gene: TRBJ1-2
d_gene: .
abundance: .
v_gene: TRBV11-3

CDR3aa: CASSPRRLAGSTGELFF
CDR3nt: TGTGCCAGCAGCCCAAGGCGACTAGCGGGAAGTACCGGGGAGCTGTTTTTT
j_gene: TRBJ2-2
d_gene: TRBD2
abundance: .
v_gene: TRBV7-2

CDR3aa: CASREGLAKNIQYF
CDR3nt: TGTGCCAGTCGAGAGGGTTTAGCCAAAAACATTCAGTACTTC
j_gene: TRBJ2-4
d_gene: .
abundance: .
v_gene: TRBV28

CDR3aa: CASSHPVSYEQYF
CDR3nt: TGTGCCAGCAGCCACCCCGTTAGCTACGAGCAGTACTTC
j_gene: TRBJ2-7
d_gene: .
abundance: .
v_gene: TRBV16

CDR3aa: CASSGRNRDRGRGGETQYF
CDR3nt: TGCGCCAGCAGCGGACGAAACCGGGACAGGGGGCGCGGGGGCGAGACCCAGTACTTC
j_gene: TRBJ2-5
d_gene: TRBD1
abundance: .
v_gene: TRBV4-1

CDR3aa: CASSPAPAVHEKLFF
CDR3nt: TGTGCCAGCAGCCCGGCCCCCGCTGTTCATGAAAAACTGTTTTTT
j_gene: TRBJ1-4
d_gene: .
abundance: .
v_gene: TRBV7-9

CDR3aa: CASSHQSGTGELFF
CDR3nt: TGTGCCAGCAGCCACCAAAGCGGCACCGGGGAGCTGTTTTTT
j_gene: TRBJ2-2
d_gene: .
abundance: .
v_gene: TRBV3-1

CDR3aa: CASSLDWRGAKNIQYF
CDR3nt: TGTGCCAGCAGCTTAGACTGGCGGGGAGCCAAAAACATTCAGTACTTC
j_gene: TRBJ2-4
d_gene: .
abundance: .
v_gene: TRBV7-2

CDR3aa: CASYPGQERNYNEQFF
CDR3nt: TGTGCCAGCTACCCTGGACAGGAAAGAAACTACAATGAGCAGTTCTTC
j_gene: TRBJ2-1
d_gene: TRBD1
abundance: .
v_gene: TRBV7-3

CDR3aa: CASGPRTTQTDTQYF
CDR3nt: TGTGCTAGTGGACCAAGGACTACTCAAACAGATACGCAGTATTTT
j_gene: TRBJ2-3
d_gene: .
abundance: .
v_gene: TRBV12-5

CDR3aa: CASSSTGAGNTIYF
CDR3nt: TGTGCCAGCAGTTCGACAGGGGCTGGAAACACCATATATTTT
j_gene: TRBJ1-3
d_gene: TRBD1
abundance: .
v_gene: TRBV27

CDR3aa: CASSLPNRETGYTF
CDR3nt: TGTGCCAGCAGCCTCCCGAACAGGGAAACCGGCTACACCTTC
j_gene: TRBJ1-2
d_gene: .
abundance: .
v_gene: TRBV7-8

CDR3aa: CASSDRGETTGYTF
CDR3nt: TGTGCCAGCAGTGACAGGGGCGAAACGACCGGCTACACCTTC
j_gene: TRBJ1-2
d_gene: .
abundance: .
v_gene: TRBV2

CDR3aa: CASSPLGLGDNQPQHF
CDR3nt: TGTGCCAGCTCACCACTGGGGTTGGGTGACAATCAGCCCCAGCATTTT
j_gene: TRBJ1-5
d_gene: .
abundance: .
v_gene: TRBV18

CDR3aa: CASLPRDRGAYGYTF
CDR3nt: TGCGCCAGCCTACCTCGGGACCGGGGCGCGTATGGCTACACCTTC
j_gene: TRBJ1-2
d_gene: .
abundance: .
v_gene: TRBV4-1

CDR3aa: CASSRTLGQLMNTEAFF
CDR3nt: TGTGCCAGTAGCCGGACATTAGGACAATTAATGAACACTGAAGCTTTCTTT
j_gene: TRBJ1-1
d_gene: .
abundance: .
v_gene: TRBV19

CDR3aa: CASSFPWVETQYF
CDR3nt: TGTGCCAGCAGTTTCCCATGGGTCGAGACCCAGTACTTC
j_gene: TRBJ2-5
d_gene: .
abundance: .
v_gene: TRBV12-3/TRBV12-4

CDR3aa: CASSELGARYNEQFF
CDR3nt: TGTGCCAGCAGTGAACTGGGGGCGCGATACAATGAGCAGTTCTTC
j_gene: TRBJ2-1
d_gene: .
abundance: .
v_gene: TRBV2

CDR3aa: CAFIAGGPDTQYF
CDR3nt: TGTGCCTTCATAGCGGGAGGGCCTGATACGCAGTATTTT
j_gene: TRBJ2-3
d_gene: TRBD2
abundance: .
v_gene: TRBV30

CDR3aa: CASSYSWNTDTQYF
CDR3nt: TGTGCCAGCAGTTACTCGTGGAATACAGATACGCAGTATTTT
j_gene: TRBJ2-3
d_gene: .
abundance: .
v_gene: TRBV6-5

CDR3aa: CASSFEVGQPRETQYF
CDR3nt: TGTGCCAGCAGTTTTGAGGTCGGACAGCCCCGGGAGACCCAGTACTTC
j_gene: TRBJ2-5
d_gene: .
abundance: .
v_gene: TRBV28

CDR3aa: CASSAERDPVETQYF
CDR3nt: TGTGCCAGCAGTGCGGAGCGGGATCCGGTGGAGACCCAGTACTTC
j_gene: TRBJ2-5
d_gene: TRBD2
abundance: .
v_gene: TRBV2

CDR3aa: CASSLAPGGTQETQYF
CDR3nt: TGCGCCAGCAGCTTGGCCCCCGGGGGGACCCAAGAGACCCAGTACTTC
j_gene: TRBJ2-5
d_gene: TRBD2
abundance: .
v_gene: TRBV5-1

CDR3aa: CASRLGALAKNIQYF
CDR3nt: TGTGCCAGCAGGCTCGGGGCCCTAGCCAAAAACATTCAGTACTTC
j_gene: TRBJ2-4
d_gene: .
abundance: .
v_gene: TRBV6-2/TRBV6-3

CDR3aa: CASSPREGYYEQYF
CDR3nt: TGTGCCAGCAGCCCGCGAGAGGGCTACTACGAGCAGTACTTC
j_gene: TRBJ2-7
d_gene: .
abundance: once
v_gene: TRBV3-1

CDR3aa: CASSFIHPLAGDHKETQYF
CDR3nt: TGTGCCAGCAGTTTCATCCATCCGCTAGCGGGGGATCACAAAGAGACCCAGTACTTC
j_gene: TRBJ2-5
d_gene: TRBD2
abundance: .
v_gene: TRBV12-3/TRBV12-4

CDR3aa: CASSPPGRGTEAFF
CDR3nt: TGTGCCAGCAGCCCTCCAGGGAGGGGGACTGAAGCTTTCTTT
j_gene: TRBJ1-1
d_gene: .
abundance: .
v_gene: TRBV3-1

CDR3aa: CASSFGKNTEAFF
CDR3nt: TGTGCCAGCAGCTTTGGGAAGAACACTGAAGCTTTCTTT
j_gene: TRBJ1-1
d_gene: .
abundance: .
v_gene: TRBV7-2

CDR3aa: CATSRDGPYNEQFF
CDR3nt: TGTGCCACCAGCAGAGATGGTCCGTACAATGAGCAGTTCTTC
j_gene: TRBJ2-1
d_gene: .
abundance: .
v_gene: TRBV15

CDR3aa: CSVVRGLSMSEQYF
CDR3nt: TGCAGCGTAGTAAGAGGACTTAGTATGAGCGAGCAGTACTTC
j_gene: TRBJ2-7
d_gene: .
abundance: .
v_gene: TRBV29-1

CDR3aa: CASSPGDSGNTIYF
CDR3nt: TGTGCCAGCTCACCAGGGGACTCTGGAAACACCATATATTTT
j_gene: TRBJ1-3
d_gene: .
abundance: .
v_gene: TRBV18

CDR3aa: CASSFVWGRGDTQYF
CDR3nt: TGTGCCAGCAGTTTTGTCTGGGGCCGGGGAGATACGCAGTATTTT
j_gene: TRBJ2-3
d_gene: .
abundance: .
v_gene: TRBV12-3/TRBV12-4

CDR3aa: CASSYRRDRGGTEAFF
CDR3nt: TGTGCCAGCAGCTATCGCCGGGACAGGGGCGGAACTGAAGCTTTCTTT
j_gene: TRBJ1-1
d_gene: TRBD1
abundance: .
v_gene: TRBV7-8

CDR3aa: CASSQGQSSGANVLTF
CDR3nt: TGCGCCAGCAGCCAAGGCCAGAGCTCTGGGGCCAACGTCCTGACTTTC
j_gene: TRBJ2-6
d_gene: .
abundance: .
v_gene: TRBV4-1

CDR3aa: CASRKDGRTSTEAFF
CDR3nt: TGTGCCAGCAGGAAAGACGGACGGACGAGCACTGAAGCTTTCTTT
j_gene: TRBJ1-1
d_gene: .
abundance: .
v_gene: TRBV2

CDR3aa: CASSRETTYNEQFF
CDR3nt: TGTGCCAGCAGTCGCGAAACCACCTACAATGAGCAGTTCTTC
j_gene: TRBJ2-1
d_gene: .
abundance: .
v_gene: TRBV6-6

CDR3aa: CASSLSRTSGNTIYF
CDR3nt: TGTGCCAGCAGCTTGTCCAGGACCTCTGGAAACACCATATATTTT
j_gene: TRBJ1-3
d_gene: .
abundance: few
v_gene: TRBV5-6

CDR3aa: CASKYRSGTGELFF
CDR3nt: TGTGCCAGCAAGTACCGGAGCGGGACCGGGGAGCTGTTTTTT
j_gene: TRBJ2-2
d_gene: .
abundance: .
v_gene: TRBV6-5

CDR3aa: CAIWSGLKETQYF
CDR3nt: TGTGCCATCTGGTCAGGGTTAAAAGAGACCCAGTACTTC
j_gene: TRBJ2-5
d_gene: .
abundance: .
v_gene: TRBV10-3

CDR3aa: CSARNEALGQGDTF
CDR3nt: TGCAGTGCTAGAAATGAGGCTTTGGGACAGGGGGACACCTTC
j_gene: TRBJ1-2
d_gene: TRBD1
abundance: .
v_gene: TRBV20-1

CDR3aa: CASSLASGVSTDTQYF
CDR3nt: TGCGCCAGCAGCTTGGCCTCGGGGGTTAGCACAGATACGCAGTATTTT
j_gene: TRBJ2-3
d_gene: .
abundance: .
v_gene: TRBV5-1

CDR3aa: CSASPRLAGGRQETQYF
CDR3nt: TGCAGTGCTAGCCCCAGACTAGCGGGAGGGAGACAAGAGACCCAGTACTTC
j_gene: TRBJ2-5
d_gene: TRBD2
abundance: .
v_gene: TRBV20-1